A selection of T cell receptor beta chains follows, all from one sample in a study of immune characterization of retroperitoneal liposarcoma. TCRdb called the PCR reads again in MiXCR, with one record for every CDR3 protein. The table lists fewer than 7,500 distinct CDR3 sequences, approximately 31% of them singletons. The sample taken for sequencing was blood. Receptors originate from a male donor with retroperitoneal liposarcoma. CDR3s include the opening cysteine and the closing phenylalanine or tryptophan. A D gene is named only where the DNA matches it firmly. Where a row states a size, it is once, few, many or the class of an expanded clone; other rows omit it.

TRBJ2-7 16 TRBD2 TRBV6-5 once CASSVVGAGGGHEQYF TGTGCCAGCAGTGTAGTCGGAGCGGGAGGGGGGCACGAGCAGTACTTC
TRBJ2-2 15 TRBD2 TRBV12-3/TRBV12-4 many CASSFSSGSSGELFF TGTGCCAGCAGTTTCTCCAGCGGGAGCTCCGGGGAGCTGTTTTTT
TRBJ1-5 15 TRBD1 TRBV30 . CAWSPPDRGLQPQHF TGTGCCTGGAGCCCCCCGGACAGGGGGCTTCAGCCCCAGCATTTT
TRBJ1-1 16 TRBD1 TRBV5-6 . CASSLWQGVFFSEAFF TGTGCCAGCAGCTTGTGGCAGGGGGTTTTTTTCTCCGAAGCTTTCTTT
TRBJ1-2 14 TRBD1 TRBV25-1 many CASSAGTGAYGYTF TGTGCCAGCAGTGCCGGGACAGGGGCGTATGGCTACACCTTC
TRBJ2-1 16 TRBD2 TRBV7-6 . CASSLRTSGRYNEQFF TGTGCCAGCAGCTTAAGGACTAGCGGGAGATACAATGAGCAGTTCTTC
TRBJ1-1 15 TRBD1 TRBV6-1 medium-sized CASSELTGANTEAFF TGTGCCAGCAGTGAATTGACAGGGGCGAACACTGAAGCTTTCTTT
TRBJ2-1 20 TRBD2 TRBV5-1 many CASSLDVLAGEGIGYNEQFF TGCGCCAGCAGCTTGGACGTACTAGCGGGAGAAGGGATTGGCTACAATGAGCAGTTCTTC
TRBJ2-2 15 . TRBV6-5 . CASSYDGGNTGELFF TGTGCCAGCAGTTACGATGGGGGGAACACCGGGGAGCTGTTTTTT
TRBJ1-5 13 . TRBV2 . CASVENSNQPQHF TGTGCCAGCGTCGAGAATAGCAATCAGCCCCAGCATTTT
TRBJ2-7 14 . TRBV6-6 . CASSYGQGGNEQYF TGTGCCAGCAGTTACGGCCAGGGGGGCAACGAGCAGTACTTC
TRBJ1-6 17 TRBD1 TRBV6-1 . CASNRDRVVSYNSPLHF TGTGCCAGCAACAGAGACAGGGTAGTCTCCTATAATTCACCCCTCCACTTT
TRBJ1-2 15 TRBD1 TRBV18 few CASSPPGQDSYGYTF TGTGCCAGCTCACCTCCGGGACAGGATTCCTATGGCTACACCTTC
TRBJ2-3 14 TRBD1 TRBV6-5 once CASSSGQFTDTQYF TGTGCCAGCAGTTCGGGACAGTTCACAGATACGCAGTATTTT
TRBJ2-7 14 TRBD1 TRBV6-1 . CASSSDRGLYEQYF TGTGCCAGCAGTTCCGACAGGGGACTCTACGAGCAGTACTTC
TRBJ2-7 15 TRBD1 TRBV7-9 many CASSSTRTGHYEQYF TGTGCCAGCAGCTCAACGAGGACAGGACACTACGAGCAGTACTTC
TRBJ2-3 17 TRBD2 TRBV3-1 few CASSQKGAGVSTDTQYF TGTGCCAGCAGCCAAAAGGGAGCGGGGGTAAGCACAGATACGCAGTATTTT
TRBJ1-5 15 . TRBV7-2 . CASSLAGAYNQPQHF TGTGCCAGCAGCTTAGCCGGGGCCTACAATCAGCCCCAGCATTTT
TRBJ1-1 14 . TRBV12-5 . CASGAGGRDTEAFF TGTGCTAGTGGTGCCGGCGGGCGGGACACTGAAGCTTTCTTT
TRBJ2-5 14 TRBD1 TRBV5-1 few CASSLGGQGETQYF TGCGCCAGCAGCTTGGGGGGACAGGGAGAGACCCAGTACTTC
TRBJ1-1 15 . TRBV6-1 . CASSVQSSDFSEAFF TGTGCCAGCAGTGTCCAGAGTTCCGATTTTTCTGAAGCTTTCTTT
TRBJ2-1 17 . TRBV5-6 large CASSFIGGLSSYNEQFF TGTGCCAGCAGCTTCATTGGAGGGCTGAGCTCCTACAATGAGCAGTTCTTC
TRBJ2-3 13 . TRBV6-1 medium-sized CASRGPYADTQYF TGTGCCAGCAGAGGACCATACGCAGATACGCAGTATTTT
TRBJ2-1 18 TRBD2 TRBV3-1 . CASSTGLAGGDRYNEQFF TGTGCCAGCAGCACGGGACTAGCGGGAGGCGATCGGTACAATGAGCAGTTCTTC
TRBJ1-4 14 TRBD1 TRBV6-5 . CASSLQGVNEKLFF TGTGCCAGCAGTCTACAGGGGGTTAATGAAAAACTGTTTTTT
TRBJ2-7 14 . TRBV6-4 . CASSDSGGSYEQYF TGTGCCAGCAGTGACTCAGGGGGCTCCTACGAGCAGTACTTC
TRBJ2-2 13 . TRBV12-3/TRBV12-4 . CASSFLVIGELFF TGTGCCAGCAGTTTCTTAGTCATCGGGGAGCTGTTTTTT
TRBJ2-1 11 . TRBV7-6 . CASSSGNEQFF TGTGCCAGCAGCTCGGGGAATGAGCAGTTCTTC
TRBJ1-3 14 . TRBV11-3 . CASSLDHTGNTIYF TGTGCCAGCAGCTTAGATCACACTGGAAACACCATATATTTT
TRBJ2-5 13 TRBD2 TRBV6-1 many CASKDGGRGEQYF TGTGCCAGCAAGGATGGCGGGAGGGGGGAGCAGTACTTC
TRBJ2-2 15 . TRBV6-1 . CASSALAQNTGELFF TGTGCCAGCAGTGCACTAGCCCAGAACACCGGGGAGCTGTTTTTT
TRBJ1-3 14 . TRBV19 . CASSIDLTASTIYF TGTGCCAGTAGTATAGATCTTACGGCTAGCACCATATATTTT
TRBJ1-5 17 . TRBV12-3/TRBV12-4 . CASSSQPGPGSDQPQHF TGTGCCAGCAGTTCCCAGCCGGGGCCCGGATCCGATCAGCCCCAGCATTTT
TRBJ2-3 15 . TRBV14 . CASSSRTGGTDTQYF TGTGCCAGCAGCTCCCGGACCGGGGGCACCGATACGCAGTATTTT
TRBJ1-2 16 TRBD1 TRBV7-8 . CASSLVGPTGADGYTF TGTGCCAGCAGCTTAGTGGGCCCTACAGGGGCTGATGGCTACACCTTC
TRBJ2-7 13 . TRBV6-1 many CASSRTDYYEQYF TGTGCCAGCAGTAGGACGGACTACTACGAGCAGTACTTC
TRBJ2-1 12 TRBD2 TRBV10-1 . CASKGGNNEQFF TGCGCCAGCAAGGGAGGGAACAATGAGCAGTTCTTC
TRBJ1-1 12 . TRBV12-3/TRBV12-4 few CASSRDTSEAFF TGTGCCAGCAGCAGGGACACCTCGGAAGCTTTCTTT
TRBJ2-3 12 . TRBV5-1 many CASSTSEDTQYF TGCGCCAGCAGCACCTCGGAGGATACGCAGTATTTT
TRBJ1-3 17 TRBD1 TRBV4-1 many CASSQDWDRGSGNTIYF TGCGCCAGCAGCCAAGATTGGGACAGGGGTTCGGGAAACACCATATATTTT
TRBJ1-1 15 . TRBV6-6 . CASSLPGTQNTEAFF TGTGCCAGCAGTTTACCCGGGACACAGAACACTGAAGCTTTCTTT
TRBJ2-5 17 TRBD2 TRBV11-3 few CASSLSRLAGAGETQYF TGTGCCAGCAGCTTATCTCGTCTAGCGGGAGCGGGAGAGACCCAGTACTTC
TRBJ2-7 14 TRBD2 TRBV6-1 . CASRRGTSSYEQYF TGTGCCAGCAGGCGTGGGACTAGCTCCTACGAGCAGTACTTC
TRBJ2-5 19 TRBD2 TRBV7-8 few CASSLPGTSGSSTEETQYF TGTGCCAGCAGCTTACCCGGGACTAGCGGGAGCTCTACGGAAGAGACCCAGTACTTC
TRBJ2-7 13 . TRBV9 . CASSGLVVNEQYF TGTGCCAGCAGCGGGCTAGTCGTCAACGAGCAGTACTTC
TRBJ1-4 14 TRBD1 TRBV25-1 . CASSELTGGEKLFF TGTGCCAGCAGTGAATTAACAGGGGGGGAAAAACTGTTTTTT
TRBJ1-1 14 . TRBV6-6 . CASSYSFRGGKAFF TGTGCCAGCAGTTACAGTTTTAGGGGTGGAAAAGCTTTCTTT
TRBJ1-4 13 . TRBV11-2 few CASSLVVEEKLFF TGTGCCAGCAGCTTAGTTGTTGAAGAAAAACTGTTTTTT
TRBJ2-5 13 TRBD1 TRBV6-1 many CASRDREAETQYF TGTGCCAGCAGGGACAGGGAGGCAGAGACCCAGTACTTC
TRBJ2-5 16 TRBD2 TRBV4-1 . CASSQALAGLDDEQYF TGCGCCAGCAGCCAAGCTCTAGCGGGGCTAGACGATGAGCAGTACTTC
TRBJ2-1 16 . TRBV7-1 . CASSSKRSDSYNEQFF TGTGCCAGCAGCTCCAAGCGGTCGGACTCCTACAATGAGCAGTTCTTC
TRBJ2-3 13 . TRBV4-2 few CASSQVLVDTQYF TGTGCCAGCAGCCAAGTTCTAGTAGATACGCAGTATTTT
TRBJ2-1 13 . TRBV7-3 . CASSPGTYHEQFF TGTGCCAGCAGCCCAGGGACCTACCATGAGCAGTTCTTC
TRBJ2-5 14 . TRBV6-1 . CASSLNLGGETQYF TGTGCCAGCAGTCTAAATTTGGGGGGAGAGACCCAGTACTTC
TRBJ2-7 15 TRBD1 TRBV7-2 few CASSGLGQGVHEQYF TGTGCCAGCAGCGGCCTAGGGCAGGGGGTCCACGAGCAGTACTTC
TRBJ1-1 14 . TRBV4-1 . CASSQDPVYTEAFF TGCGCCAGCAGCCAAGACCCGGTTTATACTGAAGCTTTCTTT
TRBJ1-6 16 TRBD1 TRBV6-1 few CASSAGRTGDNSPLHF TGTGCCAGCAGTGCTGGTAGGACAGGGGATAATTCACCCCTCCACTTT